The T cell receptor (beta chain) under discussion was sequenced for a study of metastatic and nonmetastatic thyroid tumors. Looking at the study overall: Blood and tumor or nodule tissue repertoires from malignant and benign thyroid patients were compared.

Points from the study as a whole: TCR beta diversity was reportedly significantly higher in malignant thyroid tumors than benign nodules, in blood and tumor.

Until they underwent thyroid surgery, no patient had received any treatment. Per the authors' pipeline: The study's classifier, a distant-metastasis tool for papillary thyroid cancer, was built using CDR3 differences across clinicopathological groups. With MiXCR, TCRdb reprocessed the PCR reads. These V and J calls derive from TCRdb rather than the authors' analysis. The profile shows 20,000 or so clones, about 23% of them singletons. With V trimmed by 5 bases and J by 1 base, 5 bases remained unmatched. This CDR3 contains 15 residues. Looked up from germline, CDR1 is MDHEN and CDR2 is SYDVKM. This clone has ten or more counts. The antigen is unknown.

Specimen: tumor tissue. The chain recombines TRBV28 with TRBJ1-1; 9 bases align to TRBD1. The TCR comes from a male donor with papillary thyroid cancer or a benign thyroid nodule (not recorded which). Some clones in this sample may be carry-over from other donors' samples. The CDR3 bases are TGTGCCAGCAGTCGGACAGGGGCGGGGAACACTGAAGCTTTCTTT. It translates to CASSRTGAGNTEAFF.